This T cell receptor beta chain was captured by sequencing in a study of OX40 agonist ivuxolimab in advanced cancers. Germline assignment: CDR1 SGDLS and CDR2 YYNGEE. The CDR3 sequence is 13 residues long. V was trimmed by 0 bases and J by 4 bases, leaving 7 bases between them. This clone was observed once. Libraries were prepared by immunoSEQ multiplex PCR; TCRdb keeps only in-frame clonotypes and omits some of them. The repertoire holds around 99,000 clones, around 90% seen once, with more than 0.15% in the top ten. The V and J genes are TRBV9 and TRBJ2-5; D unclear. Specimen: CD4+ or CD8+ T cells sorted from blood, collected in a trial of the OX40 agonist ivuxolimab. The sequence was obtained from an adult with an advanced solid tumor such as melanoma, head and neck, liver or kidney cancer. In DNA, the CDR3 is TGTGCCAGCAGCGTAGAGGTCGGAGAGACCCAGTACTTC. Its protein is CASSVEVGETQYF.